The clone carrying this T cell receptor (beta chain) was seen a single time. Its antigen is currently unknown. This CDR3 contains 16 residues. The V and J ends lost 3 bases and 7 bases, in that order; junction bases with no gene match: 6. Germline loops: CDR1 LNHDA, CDR2 SQIVND (reference sequence). Clones were sequenced by immunoSEQ multiplex PCR, and TCRdb holds only the in-frame ones, with some missing. This table has tens of thousands of clones, approximately 89% appearing once. These data come from a study of PD-1 blockade in classical Hodgkin lymphoma. Study-wide points: Although disease activity or prior therapy may be involved, causes of the repertoire differences remain undefined. Those patients who began receiving nivolumab less than 1 year after ASCT had lower diversity, and they were excluded. Patients who responded completely had about the same baseline diversity as newly diagnosed patients.

No patient escaped relapse after autologous stem cell transplantation, and brentuximab vedotin exposure varied. V usage is TRBV19 and J usage is TRBJ2-1; TRBD2 agrees at 13 bases. This clonotype originated in a human donor with classical Hodgkin lymphoma. The sequenced sample was peripheral blood mononuclear cells (PBMCs), obtained before the second cycle of nivolumab. The CDR3 is CASSIQTSGGRNEQFF. DNA for the CDR3: TGTGCCAGTAGTATCCAGACTAGCGGGGGGCGAAATGAGCAGTTCTTC.